This TCR beta chain was observed in a study of Ad26.COV2.S vaccination and SARS-CoV-2 variants. Profiled with immunoSEQ multiplex PCR; TCRdb holds only in-frame clones, not every one. The sample carries approximately 500,000 clones, around nine tenths recorded once. V gave up 5 bases and J gave up 1 base, with 21 bases separating them. The germline V gene has CDR1 MNHEY and CDR2 SVGEGT. The CDR3 sequence is 18 residues long. Treatment of the sample: some 20 received Ad26.COV2.S at low or high dose, single or two shots; roughly five received placebo; per-sample allocation not given. Sampling took place 63 days after the first vaccine or placebo injection.

The chain uses TRBV6-2 or TRBV6-3 and TRBJ1-5; D is perhaps TRBD1 (5 bases). The sequencing here drew on peripheral blood, taken in a trial of Ad26.COV2.S vaccine versus placebo. The receptor was derived from a person aged 18-60 years who received the Ad26.COV2.S COVID-19 vaccine or a placebo. In nucleotides, the CDR3 is TGTGCCAGCAGTACAGAAGTTAGCGGCAGGGTGAGCAATCAGCCCCAGCATTTT. It is translated as CASSTEVSGRVSNQPQHF.